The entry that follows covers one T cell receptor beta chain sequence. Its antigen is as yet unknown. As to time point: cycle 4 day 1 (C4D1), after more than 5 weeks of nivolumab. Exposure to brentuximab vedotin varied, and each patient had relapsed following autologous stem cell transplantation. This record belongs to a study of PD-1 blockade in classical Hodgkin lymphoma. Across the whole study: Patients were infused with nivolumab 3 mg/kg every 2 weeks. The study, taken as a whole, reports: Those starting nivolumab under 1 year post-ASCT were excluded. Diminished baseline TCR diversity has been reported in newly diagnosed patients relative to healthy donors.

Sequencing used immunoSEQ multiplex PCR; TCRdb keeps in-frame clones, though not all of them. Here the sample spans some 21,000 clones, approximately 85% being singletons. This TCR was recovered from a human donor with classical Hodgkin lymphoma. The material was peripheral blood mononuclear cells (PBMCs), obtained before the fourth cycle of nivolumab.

The CDR3 spells CASSSQQGFGTEAFF. CDR3 in DNA: TGTGCCAGCAGCTCACAACAGGGTTTCGGCACTGAAGCTTTCTTT. This chain connects TRBV9 to TRBJ1-1; D is perhaps TRBD1 (6 bases). From germline, CDR1 is SGDLS and CDR2 YYNGEE. V lost 4 bases and J 4 bases, leaving 17 bases between the germline ends. The CDR3 is 15 residues long.